These 9 T cell receptor beta chains came from one sample sequenced in a study of blood T cell repertoires in COVID-19 (dated by TCRdb to about 2020). Libraries were built with the immunoSEQ multiplex PCR assay. As stored in TCRdb, this immuneACCESS dataset retains in-frame rearrangements with V and J assigned. A fraction of the clones does not appear; measured against another copy, unresolved V genes explain less than half of the discrepancy, and the remainder lacks a known reason. For this sample there are some 150,000 clones; about 80% appear just once. Together, the top ten hold approximately 2.6% of the sample. The sample comprised peripheral blood. These receptors were collected from a human donor with acute or convalescent COVID-19. The donor label of this sample is uncertain.

The chain recombines TRBV6-4 with TRBJ2-1, with 7 nucleotides matching TRBD2. The CDR3 length is 15 residues. Per germline, CDR1 MRHNA and CDR2 SNTAGT. V was pared by 8 bases and J by 2 bases, with 9 bases of the junction left unmatched. The CDR3 DNA follows: TGTGCCAGCGCGAGGAGGGAGGGCGCCTACAATGAGCAGTTCTTC. Protein sequence: CASARREGAYNEQFF.

V is TRBV18 and J is TRBJ2-7, with D possibly matching TRBD2 (7 bases). The CDR3 runs to 15 residues. Germline V CDR1 and CDR2: KGHSH, LQKENI. Trimming pared 6 bases from V and 6 bases from J, leaving 21 bases between. The CDR3 DNA reads as TGTGCCAGCTCCCTCGACGTGGGGGGCGGGGGCGAGCAGTACTTC. It is translated as CASSLDVGGGGEQYF.

This chain connects TRBV7-3 to TRBJ2-6; TRBD1 is a possible D gene (6 bases). V was shortened by 5 bases and J by 1 base, with 9 bases between the two germline ends. The germline V gene has CDR1 SGHTA and CDR2 FQGTGA. The CDR3 covers 15 residues. The CDR3 protein is CASSPDRSGANVLTF. CDR3 coding DNA: TGTGCCAGCAGCCCCGACAGGTCTGGGGCCAACGTCCTGACTTTC.

The chain combines TRBV5-1 with TRBJ1-1; 7 bases are shared with TRBD1. From germline, CDR1 is SGHRS and CDR2 YFSETQ. This CDR3 contains 14 residues. Trimming at V came to 3 bases and at J to 1 base, leaving 3 bases not matched to a gene. The CDR3 sequence: CASSSQGRNTEAFF. For the CDR3, the DNA is TGCGCCAGCAGCTCACAGGGGAGGAACACTGAAGCTTTCTTT.

The rearrangement links TRBV25-1 to TRBJ1-2; 8 nucleotides align to TRBD1. The germline gives CDR1 MGHDK, CDR2 SYGVNS. Germline trimming cut 4 bases from V and 4 bases from J; bases unmatched to any gene: 5. The length of the CDR3 is 14 residues. Here the CDR3 reads CASSVGQDLYGYTF. The CDR3 DNA sequence: TGTGCCAGCAGTGTGGGACAGGACCTCTATGGCTACACCTTC.

The chain employs TRBV28 and TRBJ2-7; TRBD1 matches at 11 bases. CDR1 and CDR2 (germline): MDHEN, SYDVKM. V dropped 6 bases and J dropped 9; count of bases not matched to a gene: 10. The CDR3 loop spans 14 amino acids. CDR3 in amino acids: CASSPGTGGRGQYF. CDR3 DNA: TGTGCCAGCAGCCCCGGGACAGGGGGTCGCGGGCAGTACTTC.

The chain combines TRBV7-2 with TRBJ1-1, with D perhaps matching TRBD1 (6 bases). Trimming stripped 1 base from V and 3 bases from J, with 18 bases between. CDR3 length equals 17 residues. Germline lookup yields CDR1 SGHTA and CDR2 FQGNSA. This CDR3 is CASSLDSPGQGHTEAFF. In nucleotides, the CDR3 is TGTGCCAGCAGCTTAGATTCCCCGGGGCAGGGGCACACTGAAGCTTTCTTT.

This chain links TRBV5-1 with TRBJ1-5; 12 bases are a match to TRBD1. This CDR3 comprises 16 residues. Germline values: CDR1 SGHRS, CDR2 YFSETQ. The J segment lost 6 bases and the V segment lost 5 bases, leaving 9 bases of the junction unmatched. The CDR3 loop is CASRTPGQGAGQPQHF. The CDR3 DNA is TGCGCCAGCAGGACCCCGGGACAGGGGGCTGGTCAGCCCCAGCATTTT.

The chain joins TRBV2 to TRBJ1-1; weak D call: TRBD1 (5 bases). Trimming shortened V by 4 bases and J by 8 bases, and 14 bases separated the two germline ends. CDR3 length: 13 amino acids. The germline V gene has CDR1 SNHLY and CDR2 FYNNEI. The CDR3 DNA follows: TGTGCCAGCAGTGCATCAACAGGCCGCGAAGCTTTCTTT. It codes for CASSASTGREAFF.